This T cell receptor beta chain comes out of a study of shared clonotypes between healthy human individuals. Study results and caveats: Generation probabilities were higher for clonotypes shared across all four sorted-subset donors than for unshared ones.

With regard to this clone: As yet, its antigen is unknown.

Deletions cut 0 bases from V and 5 bases from J, with 14 bases between. CDR1 is SGHRS and CDR2 is YFSETQ in the germline V gene. This CDR3 is built from 15 residues. Clones were sequenced by immunoSEQ multiplex PCR, and TCRdb holds only the in-frame ones, with some missing. The sample records around 340,000 clones, around 67% being singletons. The source material was memory CD4+ T cells sorted from blood. Subset: CD45RA-negative fraction. The receptor was derived from a man aged 25 to 45 in good health. The V and J genes are TRBV5-1 and TRBJ2-5, with D uncertain. The CDR3 loop reads CASSLARFFPETQYF. The CDR3 DNA is TGCGCCAGCAGCTTGGCCCGATTTTTCCCGGAGACCCAGTACTTC.